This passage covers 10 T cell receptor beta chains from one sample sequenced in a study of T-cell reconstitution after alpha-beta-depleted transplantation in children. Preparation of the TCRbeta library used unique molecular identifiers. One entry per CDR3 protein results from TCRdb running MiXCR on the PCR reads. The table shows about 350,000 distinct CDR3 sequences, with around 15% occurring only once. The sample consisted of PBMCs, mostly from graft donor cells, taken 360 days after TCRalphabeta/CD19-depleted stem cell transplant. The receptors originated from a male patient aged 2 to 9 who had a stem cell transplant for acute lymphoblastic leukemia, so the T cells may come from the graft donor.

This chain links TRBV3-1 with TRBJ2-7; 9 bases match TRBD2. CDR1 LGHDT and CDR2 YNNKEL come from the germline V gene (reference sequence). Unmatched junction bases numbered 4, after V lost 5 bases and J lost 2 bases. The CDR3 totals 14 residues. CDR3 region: CASSYSGSPYEQYF. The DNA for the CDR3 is TGTGCCAGCAGCTATAGCGGGAGTCCCTACGAGCAGTACTTC.

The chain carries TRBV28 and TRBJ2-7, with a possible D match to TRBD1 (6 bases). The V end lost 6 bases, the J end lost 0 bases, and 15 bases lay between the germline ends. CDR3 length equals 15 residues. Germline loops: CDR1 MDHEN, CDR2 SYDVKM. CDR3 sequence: CASSEQGNISYEQYF. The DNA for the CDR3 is TGTGCCAGCAGCGAACAGGGTAACATCTCCTACGAGCAGTACTTC.

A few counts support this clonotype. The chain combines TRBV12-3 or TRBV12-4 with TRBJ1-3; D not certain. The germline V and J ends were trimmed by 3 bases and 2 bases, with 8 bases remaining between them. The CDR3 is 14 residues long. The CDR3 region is CASSFARTGNTIYF. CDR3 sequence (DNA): TGTGCCAGCAGTTTCGCCAGAACTGGAAACACCATATATTTT.

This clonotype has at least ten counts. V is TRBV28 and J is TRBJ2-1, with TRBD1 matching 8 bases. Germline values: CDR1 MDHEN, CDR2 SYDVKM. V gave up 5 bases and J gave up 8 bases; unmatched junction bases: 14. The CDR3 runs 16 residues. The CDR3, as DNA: TGTGCCAGCAGTACCCAAAGGACAGGGCCCGTGGATGAGCAGTTCTTC. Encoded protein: CASSTQRTGPVDEQFF.

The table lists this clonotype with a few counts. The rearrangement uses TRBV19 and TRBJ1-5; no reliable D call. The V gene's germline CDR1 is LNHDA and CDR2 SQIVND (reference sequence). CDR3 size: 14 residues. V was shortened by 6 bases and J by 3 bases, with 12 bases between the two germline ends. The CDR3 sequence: CASRGPGVNQPQHF. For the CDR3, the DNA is TGTGCCAGTAGGGGCCCGGGAGTCAATCAGCCCCAGCATTTT.

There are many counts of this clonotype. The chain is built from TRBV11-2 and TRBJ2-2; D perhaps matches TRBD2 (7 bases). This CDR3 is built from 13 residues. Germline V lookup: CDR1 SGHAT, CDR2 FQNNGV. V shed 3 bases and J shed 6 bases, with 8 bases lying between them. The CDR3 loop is CASSLGGPGELFF. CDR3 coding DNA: TGTGCCAGCAGCTTGGGGGGGCCCGGGGAGCTGTTTTTT.

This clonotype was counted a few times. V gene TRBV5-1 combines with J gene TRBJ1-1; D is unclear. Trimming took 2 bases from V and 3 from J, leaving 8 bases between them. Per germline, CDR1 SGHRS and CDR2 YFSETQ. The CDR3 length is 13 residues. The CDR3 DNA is TGCGCCAGCAGCTTCGTATCGTACACTGAAGCTTTCTTT. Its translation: CASSFVSYTEAFF.

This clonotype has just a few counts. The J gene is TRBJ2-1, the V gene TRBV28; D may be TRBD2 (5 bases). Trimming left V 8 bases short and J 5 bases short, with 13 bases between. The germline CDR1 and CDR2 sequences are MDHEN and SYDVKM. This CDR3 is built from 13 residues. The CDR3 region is CASASGSNNEQFF. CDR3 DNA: TGTGCCAGCGCAAGTGGGAGTAACAATGAGCAGTTCTTC.

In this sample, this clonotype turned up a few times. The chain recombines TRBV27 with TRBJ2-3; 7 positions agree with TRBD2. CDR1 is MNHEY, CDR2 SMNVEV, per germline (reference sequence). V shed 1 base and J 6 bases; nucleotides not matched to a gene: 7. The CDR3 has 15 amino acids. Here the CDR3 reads CASSLWAAGVDTQYF. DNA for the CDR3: TGTGCCAGCAGTTTATGGGCCGCGGGGGTGGATACGCAGTATTTT.

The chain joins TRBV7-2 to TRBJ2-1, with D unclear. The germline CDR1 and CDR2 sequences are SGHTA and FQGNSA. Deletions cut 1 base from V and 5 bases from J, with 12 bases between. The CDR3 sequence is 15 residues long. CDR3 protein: CASSLVLRVNNEQFF. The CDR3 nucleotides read TGTGCCAGCAGCTTAGTGCTGCGAGTAAACAATGAGCAGTTCTTC.